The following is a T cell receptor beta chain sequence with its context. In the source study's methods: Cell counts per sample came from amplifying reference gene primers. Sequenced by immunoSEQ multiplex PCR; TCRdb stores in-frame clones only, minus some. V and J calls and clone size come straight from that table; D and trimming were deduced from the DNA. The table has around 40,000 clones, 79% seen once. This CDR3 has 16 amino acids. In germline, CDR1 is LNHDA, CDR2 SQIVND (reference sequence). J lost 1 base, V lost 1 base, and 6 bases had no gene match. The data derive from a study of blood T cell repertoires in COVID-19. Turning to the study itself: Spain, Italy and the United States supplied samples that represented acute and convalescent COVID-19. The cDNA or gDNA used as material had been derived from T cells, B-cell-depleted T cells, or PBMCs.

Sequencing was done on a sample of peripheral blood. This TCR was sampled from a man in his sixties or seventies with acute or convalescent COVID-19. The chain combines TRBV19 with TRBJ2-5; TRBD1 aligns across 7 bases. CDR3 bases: TGTGCCAGTAGTATAGCCTCCGGGACAGCCCAAGAGACCCAGTACTTC. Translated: CASSIASGTAQETQYF.